The clone carrying this T cell receptor beta chain appeared a few times. No antigen is known for it. Primers included in the PCR were 60 Vbeta and 13 Jbeta primers. Clones were read by immunoSEQ multiplex PCR, and TCRdb kept only the in-frame ones, dropping some. The repertoire holds 150,000 to 200,000 clones, with 65% to 75% as singletons. The sample is drawn from a study of cytomegalovirus exposure and HLA in healthy donors. General observations from the study: Associated with cytomegalovirus, according to the listing, were 150 to 200 TCR beta chains. Follow-up analysis later connected one missense variant in DCLRE1C with trimming of TCR beta V- and J-genes. Solely CMV serostatus was available to characterize immune exposure.

The CDR3 totals 14 residues. The V and J ends lost 4 bases and 7 bases, in that order; junction bases with no gene match: 5. In germline, CDR1 is MNHEY, CDR2 SMNVEV (reference sequence). This sequence joins TRBV27 and TRBJ1-5; 9 nucleotides match TRBD1. The receptor comes from a human donor in good health. The sequenced material came from PBMCs. In DNA, the CDR3 is TGTGCCAGCAGTTCCACAGGGGGCAGACAGCCCCAGCATTTT. Its protein product is CASSSTGGRQPQHF.